This TCR beta chain was captured in a study of cytomegalovirus exposure and HLA in healthy donors (dated by TCRdb to about 2017). For context, the study as a whole: An earlier analysis of several hundred of the donors reported roughly 300 Gb of sequence data and around 100 million unique TCR beta sequences obtained from roughly 180 million T cells. Approximately 330 gigabases of sequencing data and 75 million to 85 million unique TCR sequences made up an early release that covered 500 to 650 HLA-typed donors. The genetic ancestry cluster associated with self-reported Caucasian donors included approximately 85% of the roughly 380 genotyped donors. The study was designed to test whether signatures of past pathogen exposure could be identified by cataloging public T cell receptors. Using immunosequencing, the study profiled T cell repertoires from around 680 subjects and related those repertoires to cytomegalovirus serostatus. Along with the roughly 670-subject first cohort, a separate validation cohort of about 110 different subjects was used. To predict cytomegalovirus infection status, the study brought together high-throughput TCR immunosequencing, statistical association of individual TCRs with disease status, and machine learning. To study patterns of TCR occurrence, a later analysis re-analyzed previously published TCR beta repertoires from around 660 donors and added high-resolution HLA genotyping. Rather than drawing on any new phenotypic data, the later analysis identified candidate immune exposures from TCR beta sequences and the way those sequences occurred across donors. In an earlier analysis of roughly 540 of the donors, high-throughput TCR beta sequencing was used to judge whether each TCR beta V gene segment behaved as functional or pseudogenic. Alongside the repertoire data, information on donor age, sex, ethnicity and CMV serostatus was compiled. A later genetic analysis took genome-wide SNP genotypes for about three fifths of the 666 donors and used that subset as a discovery cohort. Every discovery cohort repertoire had been produced on one sequencing platform. Both class I and class II loci were covered by HLA typing, at four-digit resolution. Typing coverage varied by locus: about 620-640 donors for A, B, C, DRB1 and DQB1; roughly 560 for DQA1; approximately 610 for DPA1; around 450 for DPB1. Because of strong linkage in the cohort, a few DR-DQ haplotypes were treated as single units for association and clustering. Among a few hundred genotyped donors of the cohort, an average of 235,054 unique TCR beta nucleotide sequences were sequenced per donor, roughly 18% of them non-productive.

What the study reported, not specific to this receptor: A further reported finding was that TCR beta sequences accurately predicted the HLA-A and HLA-B alleles for most subjects in the first cohort. Strong co-occurrence of HLA alleles, especially DR and DQ, made assigning TCR associations to individual alleles difficult. Most TCR sequences were observed very rarely across donors, whereas some public TCRs were present in many individuals. Several of the top co-occurrence clusters appeared to be linked to parvovirus B19, influenza, CMV and Epstein-Barr virus, according to a later analysis. In a later analysis, the rate of TCR association differed among HLA loci, with DRB1 alleles having the most associated TCRs and HLA-C alleles having the fewest. Because counts were too low, approximately 15 rarely observed V segments, including chromosome 9 orphons, were excluded from the earlier analysis of 587 of the donors. V-gene and J-gene trimming of TCR beta chains was associated with a missense DCLRE1C variant in a later genetic analysis, and the association was replicated in an independent cohort. This cohort had only TCR beta chains sequenced, and the lack of alpha or paired-chain data limited which features could be detected. In a later analysis, 16,951 TCR beta sequences were associated with specific HLA alleles at a false discovery rate of 0.05. It was suggested by the authors that the approach could potentially be generalized to other disease states and immunological phenotypes. Presence/absence analyses assumed roughly uniform sequencing depth across donors, an assumption that may not hold. The classifier was reported to diagnose cytomegalovirus status with high specificity and sensitivity in both the original cohort and the validation cohort. Compared with equally common non-associated chains, HLA-associated TCR beta chains in a later analysis were more clonally expanded and had lower generation probabilities. Because the 87-base-pair reads could not distinguish some IMGT-functional V segments, including TRBV6-2 and TRBV6-3, those segments were excluded. An earlier analysis of some 560 of the donors showed that most TCR beta V segments appeared in productive rearrangements either about 87% or about 30% of the time, which broadly matched IMGT annotations. In a later genetic analysis, fewer N-insertions in productive TCRs were reported among donors in an Asian-associated ancestry cluster than the roughly 700-donor mean. A cluster of highly shared sequence variants was judged likely to be a technical artifact of the sequencing pipeline. In the study, some 160 TCR beta chains were listed as associated with cytomegalovirus. Linkage disequilibrium might explain the correlated functional status among segregating V segments, but an unknown experimental factor could not be ruled out. HLA typing was unavailable for some donors at each locus, so association tests used only the typed subset. A later analysis found that most CMV-associated TCR beta chains appeared HLA-restricted, with HLA associations seemingly driven largely by CMV exposure. The only immune exposure information available for the cohort was CMV serostatus. In vitro tests confirmed that three of the cytomegalovirus-associated TCR beta chains recognize cytomegalovirus antigens.

The cohort comprised some 730 healthy bone marrow donors. Cohort members were all nominally healthy when sampled, although unrecorded immune exposures were likely present. The donor tested CMV seropositive and was one of the 289 seropositive cohort members. Each donor provided a peripheral blood sample, and peripheral blood mononuclear cells were used for TCR beta sequencing. The Qiagen DNeasy Blood Extraction Kit was used to extract genomic DNA from the blood cell samples. In regard to this clone: It lacks a known antigen. No base quality information exists; no much larger clone differs at one position.

Measured from the cysteine to the phenylalanine, the CDR3 is 14 residues long. Only CDR3 DNA remains: 42 bases, in frame from the first base. The germline V and J ends show losses of 4 bases and 3 bases respectively, and no gene match explains 5 bases of the junction. Per the germline V gene, SGHRS is the CDR1 and YFSETQ is the CDR2. Libraries came from the immunoSEQ multiplex PCR assay. A mixture of 60 forward primers for TCR Vbeta segments and 13 reverse primers for TCR Jbeta segments was used in the multiplex PCR. A multiplex PCR assay on genomic DNA amplified the CDR3 region of rearranged TCR beta genes. Amplified TCR beta libraries were sequenced as 87-base-pair reads on the Illumina HiSeq System. The published analysis was carried out like this. Across the roughly 640 repertoires, a later analysis counted 78 million or so unique TCR beta chains, 9.5 million to 12 million of which were shared by at least two donors. Raw reads were error-corrected and collapsed into unique sequences with a nearest-neighbor algorithm that merged closely related sequences to remove PCR and sequencing errors. V, D and J gene segments were assigned by aligning CDR3 sequences to IMGT reference sequences. For a sequence to be retained, a match of at least six nucleotides to both a V gene segment and a J gene segment was required. A rearrangement counted as productive if the CDR3 had no stop codons and remained in frame with V and J, and every other rearrangement counted as non-productive. CDR3 was defined according to IMGT convention as the region running from the second conserved V-encoded cysteine to the conserved J-encoded phenylalanine. In an earlier analysis of 587 of the donors, sequences lacking an unambiguous match to a single V gene segment were excluded. An earlier analysis of fewer than 750 of the donors classified V segments as functional when productive rearrangements were above 56.7% and as segregating when the standard deviation between donors was above 5%. A statistical classification framework was built for diagnosing cytomegalovirus status from the catalog of TCR beta chain sequences. A later analysis assigned V and J genes by comparing TCR nucleotide sequences with IMGT/GENE-DB human TR gene sequences. The TCRdist pipeline was used in a later analysis to assign CDR3 sequences and most-parsimonious VDJ recombination scenarios. In a later analysis, each TCR beta chain was defined by its CDR3 amino acid sequence together with its V-gene family, and reads lacking a unique V-gene family were excluded. As a way to deal with suspected cross-contamination and a sequencing artifact, a later analysis dropped nearly 600 nucleotide sequences that were highly shared and had low generation probability. For each public chain, a later analysis derived a clonal expansion index from normalized ranks of inferred template counts within each repertoire. A later analysis computed generation probabilities with a VDJ recombination model fitted to out-of-frame rearrangements, and checked the results against IGoR. A later analysis scored TCR-TCR, TCR-HLA and TCR-CMV co-occurrence with hypergeometric tests, applying a repertoire-size bias correction to TCR pairs. A later analysis estimated false discovery rates by permuting HLA or CMV assignments 20 times. In a later analysis, co-occurring TCRs were grouped with DBSCAN, and TCRdist sequence similarity was added when clustering was performed within HLA-allele-positive subsets. Repertoires with fewer than 30,000 or more than 120,000 public chains were left out of co-occurrence clustering, as were a handful of repertoires with anomalous nucleotide sharing. TCRdb carries this immuneACCESS record with in-frame sequences only. Its versions omit some clonotypes, under half of them owing to an unresolved V gene in the studies checked, with the rest unexplained. V, J and clone size are taken as reported in that table, and D and trimming were inferred from the DNA itself. The sample data list 150,000 to 250,000 clones, and 70% to 80% of these were observed just once. Of the sample, around 4.8% is held by the ten largest clones.

The source of this sequence is a woman aged 30 to 39 in good health and CMV-seropositive. The V and J genes are TRBV5-1 and TRBJ2-7; TRBD1 aligns with 9 central bases. The sequencing sample was made of PBMCs. The DNA sequence is TGCGCCAGCAGCCCGGGACAGGGAGGCTACGAGCAGTACTTC. Translated, it gives CASSPGQGGYEQYF.